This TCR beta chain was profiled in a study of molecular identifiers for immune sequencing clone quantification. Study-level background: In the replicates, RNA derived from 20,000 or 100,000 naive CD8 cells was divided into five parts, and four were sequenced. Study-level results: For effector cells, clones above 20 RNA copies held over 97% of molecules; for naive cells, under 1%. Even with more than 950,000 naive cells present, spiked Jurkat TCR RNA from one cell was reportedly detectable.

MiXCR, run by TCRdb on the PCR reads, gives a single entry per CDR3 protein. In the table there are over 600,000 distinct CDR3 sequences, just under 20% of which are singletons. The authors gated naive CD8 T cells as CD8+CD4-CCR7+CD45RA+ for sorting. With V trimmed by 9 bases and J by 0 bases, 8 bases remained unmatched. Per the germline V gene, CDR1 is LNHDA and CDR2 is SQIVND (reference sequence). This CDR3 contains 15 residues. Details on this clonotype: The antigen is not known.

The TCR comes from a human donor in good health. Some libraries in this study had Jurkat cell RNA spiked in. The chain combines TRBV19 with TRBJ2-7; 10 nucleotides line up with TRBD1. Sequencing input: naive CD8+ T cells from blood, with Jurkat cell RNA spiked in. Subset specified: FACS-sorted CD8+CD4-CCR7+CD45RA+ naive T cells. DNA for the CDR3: TGTGCCAGCGCCCCTGGGGACAGGGGCTCCTACGAGCAGTACTTC. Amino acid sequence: CASAPGDRGSYEQYF.